This T cell receptor (beta chain) was profiled in a study of T cells in Graves' hyperthyroidism and ophthalmopathy. Amplification targeted TCR beta CDR3 regions from RNA transcripts. A first-round RT-PCR of the TCR CDR3 used the HTBI primer set. In TCRdb, the multiplex PCR reads were re-called with MiXCR into one record per CDR3 protein. The data contain 600,000 to 650,000 distinct CDR3 sequences, around 15% of them singletons. Trimming removed 9 bases from V and 3 bases from J, with 8 bases in between. This CDR3 has 13 amino acids. Germline CDR1 reads KGHDR; CDR2 reads SFDVKD. Pregnant or lactating patients were excluded, as were those with uncontrolled infection or other autoimmune disease. Concerning this clonotype itself: Its target is unknown.

Study-wide points: It was a median 6.5 months before onset that the model predicted ophthalmopathy.

V gene TRBV24-1 combines with J gene TRBJ2-6, with D perhaps given as TRBD1 or TRBD2 (5 bases each). The origin of this receptor is a woman between 25 and 40 years old with Graves' hyperthyroidism. The sample consisted of blood. The CDR3 spells CATSGSGANVLTF. The CDR3 nucleotides are TGTGCCACCTCAGGGAGTGGGGCCAACGTCCTGACTTTC.